Below, 9 T cell receptor beta chains from the same sample are listed, as sequenced in a study of control samples from healthy donors and cancer patients. Some clones are missing from TCRdb's copy, which holds only in-frame ones; the method was immunoSEQ multiplex PCR. The sample shows approximately 160,000 clones, 75% to 95% of them seen only once. The specimen sequenced was blood. These receptors were taken from a woman aged 40 to 50 in good health.

The chain is built from TRBV7-9 and TRBJ2-7; 7 bases align to TRBD1. The CDR3 has 18 amino acids. V was clipped by 5 bases and J by 1 base; unmatched bases: 17. Looked up from germline, CDR1 is SEHNR and CDR2 is FQNEAQ (reference sequence). The CDR3 bases are TGTGCCAGCAGCAACCCATGGGTGGGGGACAGAGGTTCCTACGAGCAGTACTTC. Translated: CASSNPWVGDRGSYEQYF.

This clone was counted a single time. J is TRBJ1-2 and V is TRBV3-1 (or the pseudogene TRBV3-2); D might be TRBD1 (5 bases). Germline CDR1 and CDR2: LGHDT and YNNKEL (reference sequence). V lost 4 bases and J 0 bases, leaving 12 bases between the germline ends. This CDR3 spans 15 amino acids. The CDR3 here is CASSRKGGANYGYTF. The CDR3 DNA reads TGTGCCAGCAGCCGGAAGGGAGGGGCTAACTATGGCTACACCTTC.

The chain is built from TRBV6-5 and TRBJ1-1; D might be TRBD1 (5 bases). V gave up 11 bases and J gave up 6 bases, with 22 bases separating them. The CDR3 totals 14 residues. From germline, CDR1 is MNHEY and CDR2 SVGAGI. The CDR3 DNA reads as TGTGCCTGTTTGATGAGGCGCGGGGCCCCTGAAGCTTTCTTT. This translates into CACLMRRGAPEAFF.

The rearrangement joins TRBV3-1 (or the pseudogene TRBV3-2) to TRBJ2-7; no definite D call. This CDR3 has 16 residues. The V gene lost 1 base and the J gene lost 0 bases, with 13 bases spanning the gap. The V gene's germline CDR1 is LGHDT and CDR2 YNNKEL (reference sequence). The CDR3 is CASSQGPGQYSYEQYF. The CDR3 DNA reads as TGTGCCAGCAGCCAAGGCCCAGGCCAATACTCCTACGAGCAGTACTTC.

This clone was picked up one time. This rearrangement joins TRBV6-5 to TRBJ2-2; 8 nucleotides align to TRBD2. The CDR3 loop spans 13 amino acids. CDR1 is MNHEY, CDR2 SVGAGI, per germline. Germline trimming cut 8 bases from V and 6 bases from J; bases unmatched to any gene: 5. The CDR3 sequence: CASSGLAPGELFF. CDR3 in DNA: TGTGCCAGCTCTGGACTAGCACCCGGGGAGCTGTTTTTT.

The rearrangement joins TRBV6-6 to TRBJ2-5, with 10 bases that match TRBD1. V lost 10 bases, J lost 5 bases, and 7 bases stayed unmatched. The CDR3 sequence is 13 residues long. Per germline, CDR1 MNHNY and CDR2 SVGAGI (reference sequence). CDR3 loop: CATRDRGMETQYF. DNA for the CDR3: TGTGCCACCCGGGACAGGGGAATGGAGACCCAGTACTTC.

CDR3 sequence: CASRQGPNYGYTF. CDR3 in DNA: TGTGCCAGCAGGCAGGGACCCAACTATGGCTACACCTTC. The chain has TRBV4-2 and TRBJ1-2; D may be TRBD1 (5 bases). The V gene lost 6 bases and the J gene lost 2 bases, with 10 bases spanning the gap. The CDR3 is 13 residues long. Germline CDR1 is LGHNA and CDR2 is YNFKEQ.

Turning to this clone: Other nucleotide sequences from this sample produce the same CDR3. The chain recombines TRBV5-1 with TRBJ1-4; D remains unclear. The germline V and J ends were trimmed by 0 bases and 8 bases, with 11 bases remaining between them. The germline V gene encodes CDR1 SGHRS and CDR2 YFSETQ. The CDR3 spans 14 residues. The CDR3 spells CASSLEGSGEKLFF. The DNA for the CDR3 is TGCGCCAGCAGCTTGGAGGGTTCTGGGGAAAAACTGTTTTTT.

The chain couples TRBV5-1 to TRBJ1-2; D is possibly TRBD1 (6 bases). Germline V gives CDR1 SGHRS, CDR2 YFSETQ. V gave up 4 bases and J gave up 6 bases, with 22 bases separating them. The CDR3 runs 16 residues. The CDR3 sequence: CASSEGRPGVGNGYTF. The CDR3 DNA is TGCGCCAGCAGCGAGGGGCGGCCAGGGGTCGGGAATGGCTACACCTTC.